These T cell receptor beta chains were read from a single sample in a study of blood T cell repertoires in COVID-19. Method: immunoSEQ multiplex PCR; TCRdb's copy keeps in-frame clones and lacks some. This table has 200,000 to 300,000 clones, 88% appearing once. The material sequenced was peripheral blood. These receptors were taken from a woman between 40 and 55 years old who had recovered from COVID-19. CDR3s include the opening cysteine and the closing phenylalanine or tryptophan. D genes are given only for firm matches. The size entry is marked missing in some rows and otherwise reads once, few, many or a size class.

j_call | v_call | clone_size | d_call | cdr3_nt | cdr3_aa
TRBJ2-3 | TRBV9 | NA | NA | TGTGCCAGCAGCGGGGGCGGCTATAGCACAGATACGCAGTATTTT | CASSGGGYSTDTQYF
TRBJ1-1 | TRBV14 | once | NA | TGTGCCAGCAGCCGGACAGCAATGAACACTGAAGCTTTCTTT | CASSRTAMNTEAFF
TRBJ2-7 | TRBV4-2 | NA | TRBD2 | TGTGCCAGCAGCCAAGGCGGACTAGCGGGGTCCTACGAGCAGTACTTC | CASSQGGLAGSYEQYF
TRBJ2-1 | TRBV4-1 | few | TRBD2 | TGCGCCAGCAGCCAGTTTCTAGCGGGATTCAATGAGCAGTTCTTC | CASSQFLAGFNEQFF
TRBJ2-7 | TRBV19 | NA | NA | TGTGCCAGTACCTTTAGGGGCGAGCAGTACTTC | CASTFRGEQYF
TRBJ1-4 | TRBV2 | NA | NA | TGTGCCAGCAGACCGACAGTGACTAATGAAAAACTGTTTTTT | CASRPTVTNEKLFF
TRBJ1-3 | TRBV6-5 | NA | NA | TGTGCCACCGAGGGGGTAACGGGAAACACCATATATTTT | CATEGVTGNTIYF
TRBJ1-1 | TRBV19 | NA | NA | TGTGCCAGTACCCAAGACAGGTTGAACACTGAAGCTTTCTTT | CASTQDRLNTEAFF
TRBJ1-5 | TRBV7-2 | NA | TRBD1 | TGTGCCAGCAGCCCCCACCCGGACAGGCCGCCTCAGCCCCAGCATTTT | CASSPHPDRPPQPQHF
TRBJ1-1 | TRBV2 | once | TRBD1 | TGTGCCAGCACTGCACAGGGGTTGAACACTGAAGCTTTCTTT | CASTAQGLNTEAFF
TRBJ2-2 | TRBV7-8 | few | TRBD2 | TGTGCCAGCAGCGCCCGCCGACTAGCGGGACCCGGGGAGCTGTTTTTT | CASSARRLAGPGELFF
TRBJ2-2 | TRBV19 | NA | TRBD1 | TGTGCCAGTAGTACACCGGGACAGGGTCGGGCCGGGGAGCTGTTTTTT | CASSTPGQGRAGELFF
TRBJ2-3 | TRBV30 | NA | TRBD1 | TGTGCCTGGAGAGACAGGGTATTGGGCACAGATACGCAGTATTTT | CAWRDRVLGTDTQYF
TRBJ2-5 | TRBV25-1 | NA | TRBD2 | TGTGCCAGCACCAGCGGGAGAGGGTCCGGGACCCAGTACTTC | CASTSGRGSGTQYF
TRBJ1-1 | TRBV18 | NA | NA | TGTGCCAGCTCACCGGACAGAGGGGCCGAAGCTTTCTTT | CASSPDRGAEAFF